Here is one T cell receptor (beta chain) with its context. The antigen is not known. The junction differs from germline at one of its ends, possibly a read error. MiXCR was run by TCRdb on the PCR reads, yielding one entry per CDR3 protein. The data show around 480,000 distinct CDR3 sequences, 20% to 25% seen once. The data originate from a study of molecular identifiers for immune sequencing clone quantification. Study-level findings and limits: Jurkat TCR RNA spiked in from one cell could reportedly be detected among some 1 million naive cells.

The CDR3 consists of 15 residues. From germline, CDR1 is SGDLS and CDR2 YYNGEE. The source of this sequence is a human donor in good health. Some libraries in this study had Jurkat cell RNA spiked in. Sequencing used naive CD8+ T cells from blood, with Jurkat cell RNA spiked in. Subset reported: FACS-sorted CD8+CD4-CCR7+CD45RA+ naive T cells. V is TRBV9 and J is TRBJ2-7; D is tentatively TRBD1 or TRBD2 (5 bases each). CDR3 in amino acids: CASSAGIGTTYERYF. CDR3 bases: TGTGCCAGCAGCGCCGGAATAGGGACGACCTACGAGCGGTACTTC.